This T cell receptor (beta chain) is from a study of technical replicates of blood from a few donors. Here immunoSEQ multiplex PCR was the method, and the copy in TCRdb shows in-frame clones only, minus some. The sample contains tens of thousands of clones, roughly 93% of which appear only once. This TCR came from a human donor in good health. The sample taken for sequencing was T cells isolated from PBMCs.

The CDR3 DNA reads TGTGCCAGCAGCAGGGACAGGAGGGAGACCCAGTACTTC. Its protein is CASSRDRRETQYF. V gene TRBV7-9 combines with J gene TRBJ2-5, with 8 bases identical to TRBD1. This CDR3 has 13 amino acids. The germline V gene encodes CDR1 SEHNR and CDR2 FQNEAQ (reference sequence). Germline trimming cut 5 bases from V and 5 bases from J; bases unmatched to any gene: 4.